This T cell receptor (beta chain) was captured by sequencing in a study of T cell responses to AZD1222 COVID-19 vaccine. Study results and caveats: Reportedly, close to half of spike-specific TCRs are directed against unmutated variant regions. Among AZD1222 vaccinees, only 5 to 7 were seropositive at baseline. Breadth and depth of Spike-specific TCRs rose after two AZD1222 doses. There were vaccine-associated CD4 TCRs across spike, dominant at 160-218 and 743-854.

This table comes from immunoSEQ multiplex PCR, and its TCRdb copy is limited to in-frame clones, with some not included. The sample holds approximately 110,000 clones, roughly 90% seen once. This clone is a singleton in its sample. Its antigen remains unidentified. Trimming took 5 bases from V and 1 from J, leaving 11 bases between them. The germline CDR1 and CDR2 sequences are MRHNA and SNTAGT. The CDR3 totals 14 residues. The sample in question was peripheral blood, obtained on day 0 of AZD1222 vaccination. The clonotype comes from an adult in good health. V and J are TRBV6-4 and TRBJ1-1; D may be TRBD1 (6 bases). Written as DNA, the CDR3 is TGTGCCAGCAGTCCGGGACACCGGAACACTGAAGCTTTCTTT. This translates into CASSPGHRNTEAFF.